One sample yielded the 21 T cell receptor beta chains listed below, sequenced in a study of blood T cell repertoires in COVID-19. This table comes from immunoSEQ multiplex PCR, and its TCRdb copy is limited to in-frame clones, with some not included. Of about 220,000 clones listed, around 87% are singletons. The specimen sequenced was PBMCs or T cells enriched from blood (not recorded which). All receptors come from a man aged 30-40 years who had been exposed to COVID-19.

The V call is TRBV19, the J call TRBJ1-2; D is possibly TRBD1 (5 bases). V was pared by 9 bases and J by 5 bases, with 19 bases between. The length of the CDR3 is 14 residues. Per the germline V gene, CDR1 is LNHDA and CDR2 is SQIVND (reference sequence). Written as DNA, the CDR3 is TGTGCCAGCCTCTCCGGCTCGGGGGTATATGGCTACACCTTC. This encodes CASLSGSGVYGYTF.

The rearrangement links TRBV6-4 to TRBJ2-1; 12 bases agree with TRBD2. V gave up 3 bases and J gave up 6 bases; unmatched junction bases: 3. CDR1 and CDR2 from the germline V gene are MRHNA and SNTAGT. The CDR3 is 15 amino acids. DNA for the CDR3: TGTGCCAGCAGTGAATCTAGCGGGGGGGCCAATGAGCAGTTCTTC. Translation gives CASSESSGGANEQFF.

The chain recombines TRBV24-1 with TRBJ1-1, with D tentatively TRBD1 (5 bases). Germline V gives CDR1 KGHDR, CDR2 SFDVKD. The CDR3 has 13 amino acids. Trimming pared 4 bases from V and 3 bases from J, leaving 8 bases between. In DNA form, the CDR3 reads TGTGCCACCAGTGAAGGGGCGGACACTGAAGCTTTCTTT. This encodes CATSEGADTEAFF.

The rearrangement links TRBV20-1 to TRBJ2-5; D might be TRBD1 or TRBD2, each matching 6 bases. CDR1 DFQATT and CDR2 SNEGSKA come from the germline V gene (reference sequence). The CDR3 contains 12 residues. Trimming took 5 bases from V and 4 from J, leaving 11 bases between them. CDR3 sequence: CSAGGGGETQYF. Written as DNA, the CDR3 is TGCAGTGCTGGTGGAGGGGGAGAGACCCAGTACTTC.

This chain joins TRBV18 and TRBJ1-4, with TRBD1 as a possible D gene (6 bases). The CDR3 covers 16 residues. Trimming pared 3 bases from V and 7 bases from J, leaving 18 bases between. Looked up from germline, CDR1 is KGHSH and CDR2 is LQKENI. CDR3 amino acids: CASSPRTGRETEKLFF. CDR3 nucleotide sequence: TGTGCCAGCTCACCGCGCACAGGGCGGGAGACTGAAAAACTGTTTTTT.

The genes are TRBV11-3 and TRBJ1-1, with D unclear. Trimming removed 3 bases at V and 2 bases at J, with 7 bases between. CDR3 length equals 13 residues. CDR1 SGHNT and CDR2 YENEEA come from the germline V gene. As DNA, the CDR3 is TGTGCCAGCAGCTTGGGCAGTAACACTGAAGCTTTCTTT. Amino acid sequence: CASSLGSNTEAFF. The entire variable domain, with the rest obtained from reference TRBV11-3 and TRBJ1-1, is as follows: EAGVVQSPRYKIIEKKQPVAFWCNPISGHNTLYWYLQNLGQGPELLIRYENEEAVDDSQLPKDRFSAERLKGVDSTLKIQPAELGDSAVYLCASSLGSNTEAFFGQGTRLTVV.

About this clone: This specimen includes other DNA sequences encoding the same CDR3. The chain links TRBV18 to TRBJ1-6; D ambiguous. V lost 6 bases and J lost 7, with 7 bases in between. This CDR3 is built from 12 residues. Per the germline V gene, CDR1 is KGHSH and CDR2 is LQKENI. Written as DNA, the CDR3 is TGTGCCAGCTCCCTGGAGAATTCACCCCTCCACTTT. Protein product: CASSLENSPLHF.

The chain employs TRBV19 and TRBJ2-3; TRBD2 aligns across 8 bases. Germline V CDR1 and CDR2: LNHDA, SQIVND (reference sequence). With 3 bases clipped from V and 1 base from J, the junction kept 6 bases outside the gene matches. The CDR3 consists of 16 residues. This CDR3 reads CASSIVRRGGTDTQYF. The CDR3 DNA is TGTGCCAGTAGTATCGTCCGGCGGGGGGGCACAGATACGCAGTATTTT.

The chain has TRBV2 and TRBJ2-1, with 7 bases lining up with TRBD1. The CDR3 consists of 15 residues. The trim removed 1 base at V and 7 bases at J, leaving 7 bases unmatched. CDR1 is SNHLY and CDR2 is FYNNEI in the germline V gene. The CDR3 region has the DNA TGTGCCAGCAGTGAAGGGACAGGAACCCCAAATGAGCAGTTCTTC. Translation: CASSEGTGTPNEQFF.

The rearrangement links TRBV5-4 to TRBJ2-7, with 7 bases identical to TRBD1. Per the germline V gene, CDR1 is SGHNT and CDR2 is YYREEE (reference sequence). The CDR3 spans 15 residues. The V and J ends lost 4 bases and 6 bases, in that order; junction bases with no gene match: 13. Here the CDR3 reads CASSHRRQGIGEQYF. Written as DNA, the CDR3 is TGTGCCAGCAGCCATAGACGACAGGGAATTGGCGAGCAGTACTTC.

The J gene is TRBJ2-7, the V gene TRBV6-5; 14 bases match TRBD2. The CDR3 contains 14 residues. Germline V gene sequence: CDR1 MNHEY, CDR2 SVGAGI. Trimming removed 6 bases from V and 7 bases from J; junction bases left unmatched: 5. The CDR3 reads CASRTSGGAREQYF. DNA of the CDR3: TGTGCCAGCAGGACTAGCGGGGGGGCCAGGGAGCAGTACTTC.

J is TRBJ2-3 and V is TRBV30; possible D gene TRBD2, 6 bases. The CDR3 has 12 residues. V lost 0 bases, J lost 6 bases, and 7 bases lay in between. CDR1 is GTSNPN, CDR2 SVGIG, per germline (reference sequence). CDR3 sequence: CAWSVAGDTQYF. CDR3 sequence (DNA): TGTGCCTGGAGTGTGGCGGGGGATACGCAGTATTTT. Full variable domain (outside the CDR3, taken from reference TRBV30 and TRBJ2-3): SQTIHQWPATLVQPVGSPLSLECTVEGTSNPNLYWYRQAAGRGLQLLFYSVGIGQISSEVPQNLSASRPQDRQFILSSKKLLLSDSGFYLCAWSVAGDTQYFGPGTRLTVL.

This chain joins TRBV7-9 and TRBJ2-7; D is ambiguous. The CDR3 runs 16 residues. The V end was cut by 2 bases, the J end by 5 bases, with 19 bases between. Germline loops: CDR1 SEHNR, CDR2 FQNEAQ (reference sequence). The CDR3 sequence: CASSLPPSRKAHEQYF. The CDR3 DNA reads TGTGCCAGCAGCTTACCTCCATCCAGGAAGGCCCACGAGCAGTACTTC.

V and J are TRBV2 and TRBJ2-1, with D possibly TRBD1 on 6 matching bases. V was trimmed by 8 bases and J by 0 bases, leaving 14 bases between them. This CDR3 has 15 residues. CDR1 is SNHLY, CDR2 FYNNEI, per germline. CDR3 loop: CASGLLDSSYNEQFF. The CDR3 region has the DNA TGTGCCAGCGGCCTCCTGGACAGCTCCTACAATGAGCAGTTCTTC.

This clone was detected only once. This chain joins TRBV19 and TRBJ1-1; D is unclear. Trimming took off 3 bases at V and 3 bases at J, with 14 bases between the two ends. The CDR3 consists of 15 residues. Germline CDR1 reads LNHDA; CDR2 reads SQIVND (reference sequence). CDR3: CASSIVSGRDTEAFF. The CDR3 DNA reads as TGTGCCAGTAGTATTGTGTCCGGGAGGGACACTGAAGCTTTCTTT.

The genes are TRBV2 and TRBJ2-3; D is perhaps TRBD2 (6 bases). With 7 bases removed from V and 2 bases from J, the gap between germline ends came to 10 bases. This CDR3 contains 13 residues. Germline loops: CDR1 SNHLY, CDR2 FYNNEI. In DNA, the CDR3 is TGTGCCAGCAATGCGGGACTCACAGATACGCAGTATTTT. Protein: CASNAGLTDTQYF.

This chain uses TRBV7-8 with TRBJ1-1; D is possibly TRBD1 (5 bases). CDR3 length equals 14 residues. CDR1 and CDR2 (germline): SGHVS, FQNEAQ. With 11 bases removed from V and 2 bases from J, the gap between germline ends came to 18 bases. CDR3 residues: CACTRVAGNTEAFF. The DNA of the CDR3 is TGTGCCTGCACCAGGGTCGCGGGAAACACTGAAGCTTTCTTT.

The genes are TRBV7-6 and TRBJ1-3; D unresolved. Trimming pared 1 base from V and 4 bases from J, leaving 20 bases between. Germline loops: CDR1 SGHVS, CDR2 FNYEAQ. CDR3 length equals 18 residues. CDR3 in amino acids: CASSLVSGSPVPGNTIYF. CDR3 DNA: TGTGCCAGCAGCTTAGTTTCGGGGTCTCCTGTTCCAGGAAACACCATATATTTT.

This clone showed up just a few times. This chain uses TRBV6-1 with TRBJ2-1, with 7 bases fitting TRBD1. There are 15 residues in the CDR3. The V and J ends lost 3 bases and 11 bases, in that order; junction bases with no gene match: 13. Germline V gives CDR1 MNHNS, CDR2 SASEGT. CDR3 in amino acids: CASSDKGGRSGQQFF. Written as DNA, the CDR3 is TGTGCCAGCAGTGATAAAGGGGGCAGGTCAGGACAGCAGTTCTTC.

This clone was recorded once. This chain uses TRBV30 with TRBJ2-2; D gene unclear. With 1 base removed from V and 5 bases from J, the gap between germline ends came to 5 bases. The CDR3 extends over 12 amino acids. Germline V gene lookup returns CDR1 GTSNPN and CDR2 SVGIG (reference sequence). DNA of the CDR3: TGTGCCTGGAGTGCGAGGACCGGGGAGCTGTTTTTT. Residues: CAWSARTGELFF.

The chain couples TRBV9 to TRBJ1-1; D remains ambiguous. Trimming cost V 3 bases and J 5 bases, with 11 bases left between them. The CDR3 sequence is 13 residues long. CDR1 is SGDLS and CDR2 is YYNGEE in the germline V gene. The CDR3 is CASSAQEWTEAFF. The CDR3 bases are TGTGCCAGCAGCGCACAAGAATGGACTGAAGCTTTCTTT.